This entry features one T cell receptor beta chain sequence. The sample originates from a study of blood T cell repertoires in COVID-19. As for the study in general: Samples of COVID-19 (acute and convalescent) were obtained from the United States, Italy and Spain. T cells, B-cell-depleted T cells, or PBMCs provided the cDNA or gDNA that served as material.

Losses at the gene ends were 6 bases for V and 5 bases for J; bases not matched to a gene: 7. Germline CDR1 is SNHLY and CDR2 is FYNNEI. The CDR3 runs 15 residues. In the study's own analysis: Reference gene primers were amplified, and this amplification served to estimate nucleated cell counts. The method was immunoSEQ multiplex PCR; TCRdb's version includes in-frame clones alone and lacks a portion of them. That table is the source of V, J and clone size, and D and trimming were worked out from the DNA. The sample lists about 190,000 clones, roughly 81% occurring once. The chain links TRBV2 to TRBJ2-7, with TRBD2 matching over 13 bases. This TCR came from an elderly woman with COVID-19, enrolled during active disease. Sequenced input: peripheral blood. In DNA, the CDR3 is TGTGCCAGCAGACCAAGACTAGCGGGAGGCCACGAGCAGTACTTC. Its translation: CASRPRLAGGHEQYF.